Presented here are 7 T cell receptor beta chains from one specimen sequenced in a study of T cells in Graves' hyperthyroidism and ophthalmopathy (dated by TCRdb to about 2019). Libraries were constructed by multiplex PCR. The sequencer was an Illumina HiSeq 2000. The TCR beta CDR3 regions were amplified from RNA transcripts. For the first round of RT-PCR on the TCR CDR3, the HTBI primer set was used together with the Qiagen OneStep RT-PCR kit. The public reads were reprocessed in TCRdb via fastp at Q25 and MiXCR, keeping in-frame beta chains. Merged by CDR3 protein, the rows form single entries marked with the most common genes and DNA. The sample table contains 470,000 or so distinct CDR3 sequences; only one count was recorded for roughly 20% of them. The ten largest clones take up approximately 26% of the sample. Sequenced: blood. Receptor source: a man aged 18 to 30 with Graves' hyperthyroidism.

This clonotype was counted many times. CDR3 in amino acids: CAWSAPYSFREQYF. The CDR3 DNA reads TGTGCCTGGAGTGCTCCGTACAGCTTTAGGGAGCAGTACTTC. This chain links TRBV30 with TRBJ2-7, with D hard to call. Trimming pared 1 base from V and 7 bases from J, leaving 17 bases between. There are 14 residues in the CDR3. Germline CDR1 reads GTSNPN; CDR2 reads SVGIG (reference sequence).

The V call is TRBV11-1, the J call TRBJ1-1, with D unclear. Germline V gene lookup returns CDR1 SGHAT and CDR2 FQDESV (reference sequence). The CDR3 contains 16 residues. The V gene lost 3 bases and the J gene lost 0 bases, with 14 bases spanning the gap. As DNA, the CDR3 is TGTGCCAGCAGCTTTAATTACGTGGCAGTGAACACTGAAGCTTTCTTT. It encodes CASSFNYVAVNTEAFF.

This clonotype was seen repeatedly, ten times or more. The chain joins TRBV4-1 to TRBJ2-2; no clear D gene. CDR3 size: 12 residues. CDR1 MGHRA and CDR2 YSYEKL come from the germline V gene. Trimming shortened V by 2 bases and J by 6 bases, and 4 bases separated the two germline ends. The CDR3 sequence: CASSQRPGELFF. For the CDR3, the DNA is TGCGCCAGCAGCCAACGCCCCGGGGAGCTGTTTTTT.

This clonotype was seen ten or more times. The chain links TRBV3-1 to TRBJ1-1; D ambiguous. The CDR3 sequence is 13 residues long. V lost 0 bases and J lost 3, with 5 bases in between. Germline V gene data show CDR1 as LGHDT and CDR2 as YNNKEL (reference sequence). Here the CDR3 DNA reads TGTGCCAGCAGCCAAGACAAATACACTGAAGCTTTCTTT. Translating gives CASSQDKYTEAFF.

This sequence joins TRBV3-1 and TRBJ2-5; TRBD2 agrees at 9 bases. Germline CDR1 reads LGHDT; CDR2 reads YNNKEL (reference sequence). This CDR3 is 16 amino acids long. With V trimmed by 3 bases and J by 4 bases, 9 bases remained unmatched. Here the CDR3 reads CASSHESGGPLETQYF. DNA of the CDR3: TGTGCCAGCAGCCATGAGAGCGGGGGGCCCTTAGAGACCCAGTACTTC.

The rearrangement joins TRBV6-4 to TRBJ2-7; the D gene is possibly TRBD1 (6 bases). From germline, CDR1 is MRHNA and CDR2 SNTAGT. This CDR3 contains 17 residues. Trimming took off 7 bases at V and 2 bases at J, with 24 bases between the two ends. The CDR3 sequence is CASMLQKPRTAPYEQYF. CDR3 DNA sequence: TGTGCCAGCATGCTCCAGAAGCCCCGGACAGCCCCCTACGAGCAGTACTTC.

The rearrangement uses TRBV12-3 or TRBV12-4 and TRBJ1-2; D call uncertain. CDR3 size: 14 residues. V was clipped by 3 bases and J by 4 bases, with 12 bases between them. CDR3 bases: TGTGCCAGCAGTTTCGGGCAGTTCCTCTATGGCTACACCTTC. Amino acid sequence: CASSFGQFLYGYTF.